The clone carrying this TCR beta chain came up many times. Its antigen is not identified. The data stem from a study of metastatic and nonmetastatic thyroid tumors. Study as a whole: Blood and tumor or nodule tissue repertoires from malignant and benign thyroid patients were compared.

Under the authors' procedure: Clinicopathological groups supplied CDR3 differences that were used to build a distant-metastasis classifier for papillary thyroid cancer. TCRdb reanalyzed the PCR reads with MiXCR. Here the V and J calls rest on TCRdb's processing, not on the authors' analysis. The sample has roughly 89,000 clones; approximately 13% are singletons. Study-wide points: Malignant thyroid tumors reportedly exceeded benign nodules significantly in TCR beta diversity, with the difference appearing in blood and tumor.

Thyroid surgery was preceded by no treatment in any patient. Germline V CDR1 and CDR2: SGHDT, YYEEEE. The ends were cut back, 3 bases at V and 5 bases at J, with 5 bases in the middle. The CDR3 extends over 11 amino acids. The chain has TRBV5-6 and TRBJ2-5; weak D call: TRBD2 (5 bases). The clonotype was recovered from a female donor with papillary thyroid cancer or a benign thyroid nodule (not recorded which). Some clones in this sample may be carry-over from other donors' samples. Input material: tumor tissue. CDR3 protein: CASSSGETQYF. The CDR3 DNA reads as TGTGCCAGCAGCTCGGGGGAGACCCAGTACTTC.